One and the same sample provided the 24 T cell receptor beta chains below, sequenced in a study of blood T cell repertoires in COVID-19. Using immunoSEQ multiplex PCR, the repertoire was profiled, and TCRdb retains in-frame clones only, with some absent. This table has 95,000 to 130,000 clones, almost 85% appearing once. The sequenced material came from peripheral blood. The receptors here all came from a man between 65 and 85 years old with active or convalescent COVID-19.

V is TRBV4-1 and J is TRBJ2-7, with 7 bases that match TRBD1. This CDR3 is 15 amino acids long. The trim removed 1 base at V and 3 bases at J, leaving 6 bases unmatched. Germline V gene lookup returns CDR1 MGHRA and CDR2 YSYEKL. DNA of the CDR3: TGCGCCAGCAGCCAAGGGACAGGAATTCTCTACGAGCAGTACTTC. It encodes CASSQGTGILYEQYF.

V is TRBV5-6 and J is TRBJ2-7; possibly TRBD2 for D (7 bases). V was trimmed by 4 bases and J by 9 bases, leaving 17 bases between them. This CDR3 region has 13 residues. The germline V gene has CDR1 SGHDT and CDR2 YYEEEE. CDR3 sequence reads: CASSGRGGLWQYF. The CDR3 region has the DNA TGTGCCAGCAGCGGGAGGGGGGGTCTGTGGCAGTACTTC.

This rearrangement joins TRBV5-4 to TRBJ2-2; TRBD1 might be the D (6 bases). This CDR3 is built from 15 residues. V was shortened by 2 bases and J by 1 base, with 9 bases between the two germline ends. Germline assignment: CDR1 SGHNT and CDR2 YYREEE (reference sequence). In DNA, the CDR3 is TGTGCCAGCAGCTTTGGACAGCAGAACACCGGGGAGCTGTTTTTT. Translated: CASSFGQQNTGELFF.

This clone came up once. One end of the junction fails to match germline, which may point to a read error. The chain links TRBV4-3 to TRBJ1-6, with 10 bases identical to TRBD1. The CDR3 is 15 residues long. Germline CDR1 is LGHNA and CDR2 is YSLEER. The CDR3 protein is CASSQASSGQGPLRF. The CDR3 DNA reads TGCGCCAGCAGCCAGGCGTCCTCGGGACAGGGGCCACTTCGCTTT.

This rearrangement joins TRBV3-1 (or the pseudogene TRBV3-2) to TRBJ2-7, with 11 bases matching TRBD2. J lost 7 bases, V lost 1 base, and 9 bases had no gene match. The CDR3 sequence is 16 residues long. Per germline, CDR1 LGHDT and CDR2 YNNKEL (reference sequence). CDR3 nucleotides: TGTGCCAGCAGCCAAGGAGTGGCACTAGCGGGGGAAGAGCAGTACTTC. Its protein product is CASSQGVALAGEEQYF.

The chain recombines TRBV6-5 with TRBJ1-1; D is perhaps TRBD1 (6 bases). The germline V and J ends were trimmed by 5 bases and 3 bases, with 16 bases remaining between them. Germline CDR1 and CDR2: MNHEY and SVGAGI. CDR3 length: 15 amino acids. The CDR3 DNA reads TGTGCCAGCAGTATTGTGACAGGTTATGACACTGAAGCTTTCTTT. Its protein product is CASSIVTGYDTEAFF.

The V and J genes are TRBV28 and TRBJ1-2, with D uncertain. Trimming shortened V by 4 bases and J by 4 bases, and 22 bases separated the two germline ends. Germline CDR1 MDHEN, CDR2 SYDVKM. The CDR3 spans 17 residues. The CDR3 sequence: CASSSQSTGLRVYGYTF. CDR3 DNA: TGTGCCAGCAGTTCGCAATCGACGGGCCTGCGGGTCTATGGCTACACCTTC.

In nucleotides, the CDR3 is TGTGCCAGCAGTTCTTTCAGGGGATTTGGCTACACCTTC. Translation: CASSSFRGFGYTF. The chain joins TRBV6-5 to TRBJ1-2; tentatively, D is TRBD1 (6 bases). Germline V gene lookup returns CDR1 MNHEY and CDR2 SVGAGI. The CDR3 contains 13 residues. Deletions cut 4 bases from V and 7 bases from J, with 13 bases between.

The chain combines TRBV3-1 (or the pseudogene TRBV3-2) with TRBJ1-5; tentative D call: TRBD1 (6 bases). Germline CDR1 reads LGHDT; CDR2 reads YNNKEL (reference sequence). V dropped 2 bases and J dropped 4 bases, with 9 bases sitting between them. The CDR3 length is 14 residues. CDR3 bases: TGTGCCAGCAGCCAAAGAGGGACAAATCAGCCCCAGCATTTT. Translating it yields CASSQRGTNQPQHF.

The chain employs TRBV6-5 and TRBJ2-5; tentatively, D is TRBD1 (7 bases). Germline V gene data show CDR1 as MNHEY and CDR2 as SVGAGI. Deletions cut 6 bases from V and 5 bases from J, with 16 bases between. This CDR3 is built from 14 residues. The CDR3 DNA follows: TGTGCCAGCAGCACAGGGGTGGGGGGTGAGACCCAGTACTTC. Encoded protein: CASSTGVGGETQYF.

CDR3 coding DNA: TGCGCCAGCAGCTTGGCCCAGGGGGAGCTGTTTTTT. Translating gives CASSLAQGELFF. This sequence joins TRBV5-1 and TRBJ2-2; D not certain. Trimming took off 0 bases at V and 8 bases at J, with 5 bases between the two ends. This CDR3 has 12 residues. Germline assignment: CDR1 SGHRS and CDR2 YFSETQ.

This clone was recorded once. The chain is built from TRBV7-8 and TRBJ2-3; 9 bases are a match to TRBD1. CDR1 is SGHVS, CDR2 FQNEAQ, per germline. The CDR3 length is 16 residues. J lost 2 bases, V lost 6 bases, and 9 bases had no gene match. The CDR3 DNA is TGTGCCAGCAGACTTAGCTGGACAGGGGCCACAGATACGCAGTATTTT. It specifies CASRLSWTGATDTQYF.

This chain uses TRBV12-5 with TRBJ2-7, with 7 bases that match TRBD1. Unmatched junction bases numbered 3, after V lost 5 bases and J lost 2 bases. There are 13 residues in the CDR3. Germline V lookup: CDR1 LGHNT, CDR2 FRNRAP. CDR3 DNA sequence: TGTGCTAGTGGTACCGGGACAGCCTACGAGCAGTACTTC. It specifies CASGTGTAYEQYF.

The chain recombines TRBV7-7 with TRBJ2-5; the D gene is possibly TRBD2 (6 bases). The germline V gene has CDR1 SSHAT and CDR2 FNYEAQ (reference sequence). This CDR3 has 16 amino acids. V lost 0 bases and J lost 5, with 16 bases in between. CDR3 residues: CASSLARAGMGETQYF. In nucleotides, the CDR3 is TGTGCCAGCAGCTTAGCGCGGGCGGGAATGGGGGAGACCCAGTACTTC.

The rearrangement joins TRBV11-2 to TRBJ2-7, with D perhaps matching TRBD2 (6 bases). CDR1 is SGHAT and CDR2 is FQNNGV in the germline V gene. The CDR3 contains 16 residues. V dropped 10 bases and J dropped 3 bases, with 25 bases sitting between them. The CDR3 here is CANQNYLGGLRYEQYF. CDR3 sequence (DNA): TGTGCCAACCAGAATTATTTGGGGGGTCTTCGCTACGAGCAGTACTTC.

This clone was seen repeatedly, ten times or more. In DNA form, the CDR3 reads TGTGCCATCAGTGAGTCGATTCTGGGGGCTCAGCCCCAGCATTTT. Protein sequence: CAISESILGAQPQHF. The chain employs TRBV10-3 and TRBJ1-5; TRBD1 might be the D (6 bases). Trimming took 0 bases from V and 6 from J, leaving 12 bases between them. The CDR3 spans 15 residues. The germline V gene encodes CDR1 ENHRY and CDR2 SYGVKD.

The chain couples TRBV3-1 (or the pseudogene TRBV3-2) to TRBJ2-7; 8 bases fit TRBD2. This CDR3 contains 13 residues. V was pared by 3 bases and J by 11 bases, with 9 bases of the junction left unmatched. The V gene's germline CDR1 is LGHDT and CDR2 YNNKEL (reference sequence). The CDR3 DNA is TGTGCCAGCAGCCACCCCTCGGGGGGGGGTAAGTACTTC. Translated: CASSHPSGGGKYF.

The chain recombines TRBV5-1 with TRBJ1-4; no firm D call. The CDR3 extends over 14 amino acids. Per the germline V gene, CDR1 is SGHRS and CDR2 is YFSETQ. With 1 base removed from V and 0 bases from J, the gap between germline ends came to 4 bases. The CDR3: CASSLSATNEKLFF. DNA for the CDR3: TGCGCCAGCAGCTTGTCCGCAACTAATGAAAAACTGTTTTTT.

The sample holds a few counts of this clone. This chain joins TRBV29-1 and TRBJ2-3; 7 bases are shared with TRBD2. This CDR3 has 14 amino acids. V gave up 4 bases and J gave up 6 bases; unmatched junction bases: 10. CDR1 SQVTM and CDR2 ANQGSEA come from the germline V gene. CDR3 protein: CSVGLTGGGDTQYF. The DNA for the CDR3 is TGCAGCGTTGGATTGACGGGAGGCGGGGATACGCAGTATTTT.

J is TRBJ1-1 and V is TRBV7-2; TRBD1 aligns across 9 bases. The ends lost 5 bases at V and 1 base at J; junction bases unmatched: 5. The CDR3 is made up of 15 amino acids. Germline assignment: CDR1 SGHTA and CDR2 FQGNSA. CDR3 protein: CASSPWTGANTEAFF. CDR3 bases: TGTGCCAGCAGCCCCTGGACAGGGGCGAACACTGAAGCTTTCTTT.

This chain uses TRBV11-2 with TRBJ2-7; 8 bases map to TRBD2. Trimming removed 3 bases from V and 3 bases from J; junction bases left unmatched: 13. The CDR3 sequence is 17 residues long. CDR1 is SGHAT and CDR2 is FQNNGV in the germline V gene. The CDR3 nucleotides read TGTGCCAGCAGCTTCATGGCCCGAACGAGCGGGAGCTACGAGCAGTACTTC. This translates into CASSFMARTSGSYEQYF.

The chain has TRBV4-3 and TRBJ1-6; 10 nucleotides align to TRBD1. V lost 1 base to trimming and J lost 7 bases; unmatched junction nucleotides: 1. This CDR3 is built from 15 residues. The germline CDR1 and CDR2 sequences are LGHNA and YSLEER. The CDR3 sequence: CASSQAGQGNSPLHF. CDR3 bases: TGCGCCAGCAGCCAAGCGGGACAGGGGAATTCACCCCTCCACTTT.

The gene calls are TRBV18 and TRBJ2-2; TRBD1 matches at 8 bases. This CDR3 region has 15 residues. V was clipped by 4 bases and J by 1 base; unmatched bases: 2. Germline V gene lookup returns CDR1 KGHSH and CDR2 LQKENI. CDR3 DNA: TGTGCCAGCTCACAAGGACAGGGGAACACCGGGGAGCTGTTTTTT. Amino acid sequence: CASSQGQGNTGELFF.

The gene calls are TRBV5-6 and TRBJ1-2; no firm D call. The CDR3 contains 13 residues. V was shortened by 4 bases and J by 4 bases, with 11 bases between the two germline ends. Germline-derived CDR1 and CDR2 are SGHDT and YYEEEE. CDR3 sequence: CASSRVGGYGYTF. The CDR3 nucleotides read TGTGCCAGCAGCCGAGTCGGTGGCTATGGCTACACCTTC.